This paragraph covers one T cell receptor (beta chain) sequence. The entry originates in a study of T cell repertoires in cytomegalovirus infection. The CDR3 sequence is 14 residues long. Germline CDR1 and CDR2: SNHLY and FYNNEI. Trimming shortened V by 5 bases and J by 3 bases, and 10 bases separated the two germline ends. One entry per CDR3 protein results from TCRdb running MiXCR on the reads. The table includes some 400,000 distinct CDR3 sequences, around 18% detected once. Sequences were obtained from PBMCs. This sequence joins TRBV2 and TRBJ1-4; D not certain. The TCR was taken from a human donor in good health (CMV status not recorded). Some clones in this sample may be carry-over from other donors' samples. The CDR3, as DNA: TGTGCCAGCAGTAAGGTTGCGGCTAATGAAAAACTGTTTTTT. This encodes CASSKVAANEKLFF.